The clone carrying this T cell receptor (beta chain) was seen more than once but under ten times. Its antigen is as yet unknown. This entry is derived from a study of CD8 T cells in ankylosing spondylitis. Quantitative molecular-barcoded 5'-RACE generated the TCR beta libraries. TCRdb re-analysed the 5' RACE reads in MiXCR, keeping a single row per CDR3 protein. The top ten clones hold about 0.92% of a sample with 350,000 to 550,000 distinct CDR3 sequences, about 25% of them seen once. Study-level results: A motif in TCR beta, a set of seven to nine highly homologous variants, appeared characteristic of ankylosing spondylitis blood. Earlier studies detected some motif variants in reactive arthritis synovial fluid and blood. Disease-associated clonotypes exhibited CD8+ identity and were relatively infrequent in peripheral blood. Disease-linked clones reportedly showed significant enrichment in matched ankylosing spondylitis synovial fluid.

V shed 3 bases, J shed 4 bases, and the junction held 8 bases outside the gene matches. Per germline, CDR1 DFQATT and CDR2 SNEGSKA (reference sequence). This CDR3 has 14 residues. The sequence derives from a male donor with ankylosing spondylitis. The J gene is TRBJ2-5, the V gene TRBV20-1, with 7 positions matching TRBD2. Sequencing input: blood, either unsorted or a sorted T cell fraction (not recorded which). CDR3: CSARVGGPGETQYF. CDR3 bases: TGCAGTGCTAGGGTGGGAGGGCCAGGAGAGACCCAGTACTTC.